This T cell receptor beta chain was profiled in a study of identifying expanded T cells in peripheral blood (dated by TCRdb to about 2019). As for the study more broadly: Technical replicates were generated by sequencing separate aliquots of the same genomic DNA pool, with four replicates compared pairwise. The full study reports these points: The beta-binomial model significantly reduced the number of clones called differentially abundant and the false-positive rate across all healthy-donor time intervals. Variance in clone template counts between approximately two-week samples significantly increased with total template count across all healthy donors. The authors expected that biological variance in healthy repertoires might rise further over much longer intervals, such as months to years. Between technical replicates the binomial model flagged roughly 1.2 differentially abundant clones, whereas over roughly two weeks the binomial model flagged about 15 and over about four weeks approximately 20.

With respect to this clone: Its antigen remains undetermined. No base quality information exists; no much larger clone differs at one position.

The immunoSEQ Assay, which relies on bias-controlled multiplex PCR amplification of genomic DNA, was used to profile TCRbeta CDR3 regions. The authors processed their data as follows. The absolute abundance of each unique TCRbeta CDR3 region was quantified after sequences were collapsed and filtered. Differential abundance was tested with a binomial (Fisher-equivalent) model and with a beta-binomial model adding time-dependent variance fitted from healthy donors. Clones with fewer than 5 combined templates were removed, and a clone was called differentially abundant if the clone's Benjamini-Hochberg FDR was below 0.01. The form v = (b*log(k)+a)^2 was used to model beta-binomial variance as a function of total template count across the two samples. The clones in this table, taken by TCRdb from immuneACCESS, are in-frame only. Not every clone is retained; where verified, under half of the shortfall comes from an unresolved V gene, and the cause of the rest is unknown. Clone size and V and J calls were adopted from that table, with D and trimming inferred from the DNA. The sample has some 78,000 clones on record, approximately 84% of them singletons. In total, the top ten clones hold under 20% of the sample.

The germline V gene encodes CDR1 SGHTA and CDR2 FQGNSA. Its CDR3 holds 18 amino acids, cysteine through phenylalanine. This entry keeps only the CDR3 DNA: 54 bases, framed from base 1. V is pruned by 5 bases and J by 0 bases, leaving 13 bases of the junction without a gene match. No immune events, such as infections, were documented for the healthy donors during the collection period. To calibrate time-dependent variance in a beta-binomial model of T-cell clone differential abundance, blood repertoires from healthy donors were used as a training cohort. The training cohort included 10 or so healthy donors, of whom 3 were female and 7 were male. Donor ages ranged from about 29 to 70 years, with an average of roughly 47 years. Whole blood was collected from each healthy donor at three time points spaced about 14 days apart and obtained from a commercial supplier. For immunosequencing, genomic DNA was extracted from whole blood that had not been sorted.

Sample: blood. The receptor comes from a person aged 18 to 69 in good health. The receptor chain draws on TRBV7-2 and TRBJ2-7; TRBD1 matches 10 bases in the middle. The DNA is as follows: TGTGCCAGCAGCATCGGTCGGACAGGGGGTTATAGCTCCTACGAGCAGTACTTC. Its protein is CASSIGRTGGYSSYEQYF.